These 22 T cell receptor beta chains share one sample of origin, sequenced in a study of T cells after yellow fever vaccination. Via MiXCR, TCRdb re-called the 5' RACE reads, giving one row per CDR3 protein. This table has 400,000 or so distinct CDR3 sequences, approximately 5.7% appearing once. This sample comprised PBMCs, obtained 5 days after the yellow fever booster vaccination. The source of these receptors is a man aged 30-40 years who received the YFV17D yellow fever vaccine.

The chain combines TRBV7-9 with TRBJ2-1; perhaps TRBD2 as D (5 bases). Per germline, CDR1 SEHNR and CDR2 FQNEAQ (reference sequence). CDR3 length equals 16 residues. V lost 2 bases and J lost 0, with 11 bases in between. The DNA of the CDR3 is TGTGCCAGCAGCTTAATTCCAGCGGCCTCCTACAATGAGCAGTTCTTC. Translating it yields CASSLIPAASYNEQFF.

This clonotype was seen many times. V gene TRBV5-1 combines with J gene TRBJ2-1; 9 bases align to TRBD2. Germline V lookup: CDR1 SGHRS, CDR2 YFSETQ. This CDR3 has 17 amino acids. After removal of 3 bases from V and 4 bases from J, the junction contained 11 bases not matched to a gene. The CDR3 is CASSWGLAGRAYNEQFF. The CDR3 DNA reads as TGCGCCAGCAGCTGGGGACTAGCCGGTCGGGCTTACAATGAGCAGTTCTTC.

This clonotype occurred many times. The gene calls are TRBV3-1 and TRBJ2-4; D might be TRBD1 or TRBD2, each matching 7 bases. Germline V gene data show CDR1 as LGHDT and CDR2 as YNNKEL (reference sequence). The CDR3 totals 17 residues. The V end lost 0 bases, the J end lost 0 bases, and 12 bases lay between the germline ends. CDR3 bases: TGTGCCAGCAGCCAAGAAGCGGGGACAGAAGCCAAAAACATTCAGTACTTC. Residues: CASSQEAGTEAKNIQYF.

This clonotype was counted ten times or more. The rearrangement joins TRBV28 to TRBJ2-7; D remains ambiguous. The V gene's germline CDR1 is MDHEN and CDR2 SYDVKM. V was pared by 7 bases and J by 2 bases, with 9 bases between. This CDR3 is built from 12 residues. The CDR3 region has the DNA TGTGCCAGCAAGGTGGGCGCCTACGAGCAGTACTTC. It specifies CASKVGAYEQYF.

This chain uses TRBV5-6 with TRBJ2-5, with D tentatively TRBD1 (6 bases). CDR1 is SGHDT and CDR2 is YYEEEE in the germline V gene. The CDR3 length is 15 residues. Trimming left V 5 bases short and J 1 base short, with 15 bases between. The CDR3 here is CASSKGETVQETQYF. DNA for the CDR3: TGTGCCAGCAGTAAGGGGGAGACGGTCCAAGAGACCCAGTACTTC.

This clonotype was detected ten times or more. The CDR3 DNA reads TGCAGTGCTAGAGTACTCGAGCGGGGTTTCTACGAGCAGTACTTC. This gives the protein CSARVLERGFYEQYF. The chain employs TRBV20-1 and TRBJ2-7, with 7 bases that match TRBD2. Unmatched junction bases numbered 9, after V lost 1 base and J lost 3 bases. Germline V gives CDR1 DFQATT, CDR2 SNEGSKA (reference sequence). This CDR3 has 15 amino acids.

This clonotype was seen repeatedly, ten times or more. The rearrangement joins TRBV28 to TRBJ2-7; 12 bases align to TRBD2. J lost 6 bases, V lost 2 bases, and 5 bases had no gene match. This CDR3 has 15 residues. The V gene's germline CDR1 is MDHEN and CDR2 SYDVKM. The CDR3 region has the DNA TGTGCCAGCAGTTTACCCCTAGCGGGAGGGTCCGAGCAGTACTTC. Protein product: CASSLPLAGGSEQYF.

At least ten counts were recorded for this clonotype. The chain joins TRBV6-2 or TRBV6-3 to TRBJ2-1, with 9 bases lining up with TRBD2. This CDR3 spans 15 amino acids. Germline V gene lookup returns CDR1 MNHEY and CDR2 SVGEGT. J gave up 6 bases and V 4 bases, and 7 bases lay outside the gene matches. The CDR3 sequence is CASSSILAGFNEQFF. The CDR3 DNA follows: TGTGCCAGCAGTTCTATACTAGCGGGTTTCAATGAGCAGTTCTTC.

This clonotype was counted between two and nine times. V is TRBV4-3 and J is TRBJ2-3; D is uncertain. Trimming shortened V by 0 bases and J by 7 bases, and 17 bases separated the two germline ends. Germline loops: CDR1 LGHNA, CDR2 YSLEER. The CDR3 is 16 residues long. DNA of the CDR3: TGCGCCAGCAGCCAAGATCACATTGGCCGTAGGAATACGCAGTATTTT. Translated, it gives CASSQDHIGRRNTQYF.

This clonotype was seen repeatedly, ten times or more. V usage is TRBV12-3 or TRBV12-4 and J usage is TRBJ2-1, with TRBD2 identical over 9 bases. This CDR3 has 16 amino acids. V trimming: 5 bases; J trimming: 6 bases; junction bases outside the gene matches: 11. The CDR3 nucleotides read TGTGCCAGCAGTAAGTCCCTAGCGGGAATCGGCAATGAGCAGTTCTTC. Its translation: CASSKSLAGIGNEQFF.

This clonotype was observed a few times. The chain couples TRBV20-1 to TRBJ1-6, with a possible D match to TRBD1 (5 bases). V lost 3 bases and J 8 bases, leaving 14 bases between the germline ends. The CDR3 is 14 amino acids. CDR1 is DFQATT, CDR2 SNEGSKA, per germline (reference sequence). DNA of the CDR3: TGCAGTGCTAGGGTTCGGGACCGAGATTCACCCCTCCACTTT. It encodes CSARVRDRDSPLHF.

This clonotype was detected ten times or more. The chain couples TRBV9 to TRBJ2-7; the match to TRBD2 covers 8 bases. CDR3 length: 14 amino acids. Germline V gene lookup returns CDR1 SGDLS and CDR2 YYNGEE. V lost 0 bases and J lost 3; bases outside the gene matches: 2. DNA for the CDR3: TGTGCCAGCAGCGTAGGAAGCGGGAGCTACGAGCAGTACTTC. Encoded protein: CASSVGSGSYEQYF.

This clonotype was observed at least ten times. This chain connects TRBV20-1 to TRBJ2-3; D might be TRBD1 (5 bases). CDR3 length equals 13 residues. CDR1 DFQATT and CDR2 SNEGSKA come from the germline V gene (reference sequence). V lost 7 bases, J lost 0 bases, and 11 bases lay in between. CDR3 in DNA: TGCAGTGGGGGCAAACCAAGCACAGATACGCAGTATTTT. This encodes CSGGKPSTDTQYF.

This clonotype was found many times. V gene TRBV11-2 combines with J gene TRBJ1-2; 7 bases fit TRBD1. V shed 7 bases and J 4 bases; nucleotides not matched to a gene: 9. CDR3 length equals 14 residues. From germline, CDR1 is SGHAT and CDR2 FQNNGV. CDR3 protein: CASKFMTGPYGYTF. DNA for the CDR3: TGTGCCAGCAAATTTATGACAGGGCCCTATGGCTACACCTTC.

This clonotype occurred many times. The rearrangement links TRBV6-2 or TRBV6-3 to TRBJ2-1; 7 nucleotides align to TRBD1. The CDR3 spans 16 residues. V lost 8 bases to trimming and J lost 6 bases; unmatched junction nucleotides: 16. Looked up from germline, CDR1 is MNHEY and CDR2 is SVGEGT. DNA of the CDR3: TGTGCCAGCCACCAGATTCGACAGGGTTTTTTCAATGAGCAGTTCTTC. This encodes CASHQIRQGFFNEQFF.

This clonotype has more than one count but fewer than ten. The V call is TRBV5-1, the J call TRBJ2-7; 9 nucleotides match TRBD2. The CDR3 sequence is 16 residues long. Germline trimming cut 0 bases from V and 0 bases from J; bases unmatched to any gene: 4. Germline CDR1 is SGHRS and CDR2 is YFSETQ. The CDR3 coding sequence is TGCGCCAGCAGCTTGGCTCCTAGCGGGACCTCCTACGAGCAGTACTTC. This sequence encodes CASSLAPSGTSYEQYF.

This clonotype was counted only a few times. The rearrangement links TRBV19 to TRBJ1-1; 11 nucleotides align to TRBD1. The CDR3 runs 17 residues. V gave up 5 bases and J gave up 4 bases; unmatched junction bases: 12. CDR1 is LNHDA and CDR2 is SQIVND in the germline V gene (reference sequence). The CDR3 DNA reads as TGTGCCAGTAGTTCCCGGGACAGGGGGGAATGGAGCACTGAAGCTTTCTTT. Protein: CASSSRDRGEWSTEAFF. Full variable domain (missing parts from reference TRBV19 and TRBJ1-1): DGGITQSPKYLFRKEGQNVTLSCEQNLNHDAMYWYRQDPGQGLRLIYYSQIVNDFQKGDIAEGYSVSREKKESFPLTVTSAQKNPTAFYLCASSSRDRGEWSTEAFFGQGTRLTVV.

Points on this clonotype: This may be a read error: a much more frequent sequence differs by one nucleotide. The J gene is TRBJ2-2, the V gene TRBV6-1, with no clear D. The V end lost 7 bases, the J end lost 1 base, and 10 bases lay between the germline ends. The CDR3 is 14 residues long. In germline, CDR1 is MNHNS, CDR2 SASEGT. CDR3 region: CASMVLGNTGELFF. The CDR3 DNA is TGTGCCAGCATGGTCCTAGGGAACACCGGGGAGCTGTTTTTT.

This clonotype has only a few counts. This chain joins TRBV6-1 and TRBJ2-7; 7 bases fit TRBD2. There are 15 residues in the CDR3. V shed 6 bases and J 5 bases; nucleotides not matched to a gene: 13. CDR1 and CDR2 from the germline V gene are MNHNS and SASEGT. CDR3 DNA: TGTGCCAGCAGGGACCTAGCGGACGTATTTCACGAGCAGTACTTC. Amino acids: CASRDLADVFHEQYF.

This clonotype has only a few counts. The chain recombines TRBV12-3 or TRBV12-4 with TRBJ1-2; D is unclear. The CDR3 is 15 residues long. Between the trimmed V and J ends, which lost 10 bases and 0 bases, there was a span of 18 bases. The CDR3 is CATHPDGRSNYGYTF. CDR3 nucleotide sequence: TGTGCCACCCACCCGGACGGGCGCTCTAACTATGGCTACACCTTC.

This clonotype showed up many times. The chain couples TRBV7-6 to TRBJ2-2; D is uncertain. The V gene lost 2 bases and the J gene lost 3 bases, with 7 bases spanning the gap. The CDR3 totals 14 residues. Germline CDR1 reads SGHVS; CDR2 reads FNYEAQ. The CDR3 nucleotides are TGTGCCAGCAGCTTACAATCGGACACCGGGGAGCTGTTTTTT. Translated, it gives CASSLQSDTGELFF.

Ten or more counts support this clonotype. Here the CDR3 reads CASSTLAGRGDTQYF. The CDR3 DNA sequence: TGTGCCAGCAGTACACTAGCGGGGAGGGGAGATACGCAGTATTTT. The V and J genes are TRBV27 and TRBJ2-3; TRBD2 matches 10 bases. After removal of 5 bases from V and 5 bases from J, the junction contained 7 bases not matched to a gene. The germline gives CDR1 MNHEY, CDR2 SMNVEV (reference sequence). The CDR3 length is 15 residues.